Below are 12 T cell receptor beta chains sequenced from a single sample in a study of cytomegalovirus exposure and HLA in healthy donors. Clones were sequenced by immunoSEQ multiplex PCR, and TCRdb holds only the in-frame ones, with some missing. The sample lists some 150,000 clones, about 91% occurring once. The source material was PBMCs. The receptors originated from a woman aged 18 to 35 in good health and CMV-seropositive.

V gene TRBV15 combines with J gene TRBJ1-4; no reliable D call. Germline CDR1 and CDR2: LNHNV and YYDKDF (reference sequence). V was trimmed by 1 base and J by 7 bases, leaving 13 bases between them. The CDR3 spans 15 residues. The DNA of the CDR3 is TGTGCCACCAGCAGAGTTACGACTCTGGGTGAAAAACTGTTTTTT. Translated: CATSRVTTLGEKLFF. The full variable domain, with the rest looked up from reference TRBV15 and TRBJ1-4, is DAMVIQNPRYQVTQFGKPVTLSCSQTLNHNVMYWYQQKSSQAPKLLFHYYDKDFNNEADTPDNFQSRRPNTSFCFLDIRSPGLGDTAMYLCATSRVTTLGEKLFFGSGTQLSVL.

The gene calls are TRBV7-3 and TRBJ2-5; D is possibly TRBD1 (6 bases). The CDR3 runs 13 residues. Trimming cost V 1 base and J 3 bases, with 6 bases left between them. Germline V gene lookup returns CDR1 SGHTA and CDR2 FQGTGA. The CDR3 coding sequence is TGTGCCAGCAGCTTAAACAGGGAAGAGACCCAGTACTTC. Translation gives CASSLNREETQYF.

The chain uses TRBV28 and TRBJ2-7; tentative D call: TRBD2 (5 bases). Per germline, CDR1 MDHEN and CDR2 SYDVKM. V was shortened by 6 bases and J by 3 bases, with 9 bases between the two germline ends. This CDR3 spans 12 amino acids. As DNA, the CDR3 is TGTGCCAGCAGGGACGGAGGCTACGAGCAGTACTTC. Protein: CASRDGGYEQYF.

Concerning this clone: The identical CDR3 is also encoded by other nucleotide sequences in the sample. V is TRBV27 and J is TRBJ2-3; no clear D. The CDR3 consists of 14 residues. The germline CDR1 and CDR2 sequences are MNHEY and SMNVEV (reference sequence). Trimming cost V 3 bases and J 0 bases, with 7 bases left between them. CDR3 bases: TGTGCCAGCAGTTTGGCCTCTAGCACAGATACGCAGTATTTT. Its translation is CASSLASSTDTQYF.

J is TRBJ2-7 and V is TRBV13; D unclear. The length of the CDR3 is 14 residues. Germline values: CDR1 PRHDT, CDR2 FYEKMQ (reference sequence). V lost 0 bases, J lost 4 bases, and 10 bases lay in between. This CDR3 is CASSLGRSWYEQYF. The CDR3 DNA is TGTGCCAGCAGCTTAGGCCGTAGTTGGTACGAGCAGTACTTC.

In its sample, this clone was seen once. This rearrangement joins TRBV10-1 to TRBJ1-2, with D possibly matching TRBD1 (6 bases). Trimming cost V 4 bases and J 3 bases, with 15 bases left between them. The CDR3 is made up of 15 amino acids. Germline values: CDR1 WNHNN, CDR2 SYGVQD (reference sequence). CDR3 sequence reads: CASSVLAGAYYGYTF. The CDR3 DNA reads TGCGCCAGCAGTGTGTTGGCAGGGGCCTACTATGGCTACACCTTC.

This clone was recorded only once. The genes are TRBV5-4 and TRBJ1-6; D gene ambiguous. There are 14 residues in the CDR3. V shed 1 base and J shed 6 bases, with 8 bases lying between them. The germline gives CDR1 SGHNT, CDR2 YYREEE (reference sequence). CDR3 region: CASSLRVGNSPLHF. The CDR3 region has the DNA TGTGCCAGCAGCTTGCGGGTGGGTAATTCACCCCTCCACTTT. Full variable domain (outside the CDR3, taken from reference TRBV5-4 and TRBJ1-6): ETGVTQSPTHLIKTRGQQVTLRCSSQSGHNTVSWYQQALGQGPQFIFQYYREEENGRGNFPPRFSGLQFPNYSSELNVNALELDDSALYLCASSLRVGNSPLHFGNGTRLTVT.

The table lists this clone with a few counts. As DNA, the CDR3 is TGTGCCAGTAGTTCCAGCGACAGGGTTGAAGCTTTCTTT. This gives the protein CASSSSDRVEAFF. The chain joins TRBV19 to TRBJ1-1, with 7 bases matching TRBD1. CDR3 size: 13 residues. The V gene's germline CDR1 is LNHDA and CDR2 SQIVND (reference sequence). With 5 bases clipped from V and 7 bases from J, the junction kept 7 bases outside the gene matches.

V and J are TRBV4-2 and TRBJ2-7, with 13 bases aligning to TRBD2. CDR3 length equals 18 residues. J lost 3 bases, V lost 3 bases, and 11 bases had no gene match. Per germline, CDR1 LGHNA and CDR2 YNFKEQ. The CDR3 sequence: CASSQARTSGGTVYEQYF. The DNA for the CDR3 is TGTGCCAGCAGCCAGGCAAGGACTAGCGGGGGAACTGTCTACGAGCAGTACTTC.

V is TRBV5-6 and J is TRBJ2-7; possible D gene TRBD2, 6 bases. CDR3 length: 14 residues. Per the germline V gene, CDR1 is SGHDT and CDR2 is YYEEEE. V shed 4 bases and J shed 3 bases, with 14 bases lying between them. DNA for the CDR3: TGTGCCAGCAGCACCTCCCTAGCGAACTACGAGCAGTACTTC. It is translated as CASSTSLANYEQYF.

The V call is TRBV2, the J call TRBJ2-2; 11 bases fit TRBD2. The V gene end was trimmed by 5 bases and the J gene end by 0 bases; junction bases not matched to a gene: 8. The CDR3 sequence is 18 residues long. The germline CDR1 and CDR2 sequences are SNHLY and FYNNEI. The chain's CDR3 is CASSTPGLADANTGELFF. CDR3 coding DNA: TGTGCCAGCAGTACTCCGGGACTAGCGGACGCGAACACCGGGGAGCTGTTTTTT.

The chain recombines TRBV27 with TRBJ1-6, with D tentatively TRBD1 (5 bases). V was clipped by 4 bases and J by 10 bases, with 11 bases between them. From germline, CDR1 is MNHEY and CDR2 SMNVEV (reference sequence). This CDR3 comprises 13 residues. The CDR3 here is CASSWVRGSPLHF. The CDR3 DNA is TGTGCCAGCAGTTGGGTGCGGGGCTCACCCCTCCACTTT.